The TCR beta chain under discussion was sequenced for a study of OX40 agonist ivuxolimab in advanced cancers. Study in general: Dose-escalation patients suffered from hepatocellular carcinoma, melanoma, renal cell or head and neck cancer. The dose-escalation cohort was around 83% male, with a mean age of 60 years, ranging roughly 20 to 90.

Study outcomes and limitations: A proportion of nonresponders additionally exhibited low normalized T-cell clonal expansion. The mean number of expanded clones was higher in CD8+ T cells than in CD4+.

As concerns this clone: Its antigen is unidentified.

Looked up from germline, CDR1 is MGHDK and CDR2 is SYGVNS. V was clipped by 3 bases and J by 2 bases; unmatched bases: 7. The CDR3 totals 18 residues. The protocol was immunoSEQ multiplex PCR, while the TCRdb copy is restricted to in-frame clones and leaves out a portion. The table lists about 79,000 clones, about nine tenths of them singletons. The sample in question was CD4+ or CD8+ T cells sorted from blood, obtained in a trial of the OX40 agonist ivuxolimab. This clonotype originated in an adult with an advanced solid tumor such as melanoma, head and neck, liver or kidney cancer. The chain carries TRBV25-1 and TRBJ2-6; 10 bases align to TRBD1. The CDR3 loop is CASSDPGQGPPGANVLTF. As DNA, the CDR3 is TGTGCCAGCAGTGACCCGGGACAGGGGCCCCCTGGGGCCAACGTCCTGACTTTC.